The 18 T cell receptor beta chains below all came from one sample that was sequenced in a study of T cell responses to AZD1222 COVID-19 vaccine. Clones were read by immunoSEQ multiplex PCR, and TCRdb kept only the in-frame ones, dropping some. The sample lists under 150,000 clones, roughly 90% seen once, with about 3% in the top ten. Source: peripheral blood, taken on day 0 of AZD1222 vaccination. The receptors derive from an adult in good health.

This sequence joins TRBV7-9 and TRBJ2-3, with D perhaps matching TRBD2 (5 bases). CDR3 length equals 15 residues. V lost 11 bases, J lost 0 bases, and 18 bases lay in between. Germline CDR1 and CDR2: SEHNR and FQNEAQ (reference sequence). This CDR3 is CAGEESGLSTDTQYF. CDR3 coding DNA: TGTGCCGGCGAGGAAAGCGGACTGAGCACAGATACGCAGTATTTT.

This clone was seen only once. The chain joins TRBV19 to TRBJ2-5; D is unclear. Germline lookup yields CDR1 LNHDA and CDR2 SQIVND (reference sequence). This CDR3 contains 14 residues. The V end lost 3 bases, the J end lost 5 bases, and 13 bases lay between the germline ends. The CDR3 DNA reads as TGTGCCAGTAGTATGGCAGGACGGAAGGAGACCCAGTACTTC. Its translation is CASSMAGRKETQYF.

V and J are TRBV2 and TRBJ2-1; TRBD1 matches at 7 bases. CDR3 size: 15 residues. Trimming took 4 bases from V and 3 from J; bases not matched to a gene: 6. In germline, CDR1 is SNHLY, CDR2 FYNNEI. CDR3 sequence: CASSGETGIYNEQFF. The CDR3 DNA sequence: TGTGCCAGCAGTGGGGAGACAGGGATCTACAATGAGCAGTTCTTC.

CDR3 in amino acids: CASSVAGGSTDTQYF. As DNA, the CDR3 is TGTGCCAGTAGTGTAGCGGGAGGTAGCACAGATACGCAGTATTTT. V and J are TRBV19 and TRBJ2-3; 10 nucleotides match TRBD2. V lost 5 bases to trimming and J lost 0 bases; unmatched junction nucleotides: 2. Per the germline V gene, CDR1 is LNHDA and CDR2 is SQIVND (reference sequence). The CDR3 is made up of 15 amino acids.

The gene calls are TRBV5-1 and TRBJ1-6, with D hard to call. The CDR3 totals 18 residues. Per germline, CDR1 SGHRS and CDR2 YFSETQ. V lost 1 base and J lost 0, with 14 bases in between. CDR3 amino acids: CASSLNTGSSSYNSPLHF. The CDR3, as DNA: TGCGCCAGCAGCTTGAACACCGGGAGTAGCTCCTATAATTCACCCCTCCACTTT.

In this sample, this clone turned up once. J is TRBJ2-7 and V is TRBV7-2; TRBD2 matches 10 bases. V lost 1 base, J lost 6 bases, and 12 bases stayed unmatched. Germline CDR1 reads SGHTA; CDR2 reads FQGNSA. This CDR3 spans 17 amino acids. The CDR3 DNA sequence: TGTGCCAGCAGCTTAGTACCCCTCAGCGGGAGGGCCGTCGAGCAGTACTTC. Amino acids: CASSLVPLSGRAVEQYF.

The chain is built from TRBV5-1 and TRBJ2-7, with 7 bases fitting TRBD2. The CDR3 extends over 14 amino acids. Germline V CDR1 and CDR2: SGHRS, YFSETQ. The junction had 5 bases not matched to a gene; V was cut back by 0 bases and J by 5 bases. The CDR3 protein is CASSLEGTTNEQYF. DNA of the CDR3: TGCGCCAGCAGCTTGGAGGGGACTACTAACGAGCAGTACTTC.

A few counts support this clone. The chain has TRBV28 and TRBJ2-7; 11 nucleotides agree with TRBD2. Germline assignment: CDR1 MDHEN and CDR2 SYDVKM. J was trimmed by 5 bases and V by 4 bases; bases with no gene match: 4. This CDR3 is built from 14 residues. The CDR3 nucleotides are TGTGCCAGCAGTTCACTAGCGGGAGATAACGAGCAGTACTTC. It encodes CASSSLAGDNEQYF.

The J gene is TRBJ2-2, the V gene TRBV6-5; 8 positions agree with TRBD2. V trimming: 6 bases; J trimming: 5 bases; junction bases outside the gene matches: 8. CDR1 and CDR2 from the germline V gene are MNHEY and SVGAGI. This CDR3 has 15 residues. The CDR3 bases are TGTGCCAGCAGGAACCGGGGACTAGTTACCGGGGAGCTGTTTTTT. Residues: CASRNRGLVTGELFF.

The chain employs TRBV7-2 and TRBJ2-3, with TRBD1 identical over 8 bases. The CDR3 spans 14 residues. The germline CDR1 and CDR2 sequences are SGHTA and FQGNSA. Germline trimming cut 4 bases from V and 4 bases from J; bases unmatched to any gene: 4. The CDR3 nucleotides are TGTGCCAGCAGCTCTGGACAGGGTGCAGATACGCAGTATTTT. This codes for CASSSGQGADTQYF.

CDR3 amino acids: CASSPLDTFSSYNSPLHF. The CDR3, as DNA: TGTGCCAGCTCACCCTTGGACACCTTTAGCTCCTATAATTCACCCCTCCACTTT. V usage is TRBV18 and J usage is TRBJ1-6; D is perhaps TRBD1 (5 bases). The CDR3 is 18 residues long. The V end was cut by 3 bases, the J end by 0 bases, with 15 bases between. Germline loops: CDR1 KGHSH, CDR2 LQKENI.

This clone was seen a single time. This chain joins TRBV28 and TRBJ1-4; D may be TRBD1 (5 bases). V lost 4 bases and J 0 bases, leaving 12 bases between the germline ends. The germline V gene encodes CDR1 MDHEN and CDR2 SYDVKM. The CDR3 has 16 amino acids. For the CDR3, the DNA is TGTGCCAGCAGTTCACTAAGGGGAACAACTAATGAAAAACTGTTTTTT. Encoded protein: CASSSLRGTTNEKLFF.

The rearrangement links TRBV25-1 to TRBJ1-4, with D perhaps matching TRBD1 (5 bases). Between the trimmed V and J ends, which lost 3 bases and 4 bases, there was a span of 15 bases. CDR3 length equals 16 residues. Germline CDR1 and CDR2: MGHDK and SYGVNS. The DNA for the CDR3 is TGTGCCAGCAGTGAGGGGGGGACGGGAATTAATGAAAAACTGTTTTTT. Its protein product is CASSEGGTGINEKLFF.

The chain uses TRBV25-1 and TRBJ1-4, with TRBD1 matching 7 bases. Germline V gene lookup returns CDR1 MGHDK and CDR2 SYGVNS. This CDR3 region has 15 residues. The ends lost 4 bases at V and 4 bases at J; junction bases unmatched: 6. The CDR3 DNA follows: TGTGCCAGCAGTGGTGCAAGGGGGCTTAATGAAAAACTGTTTTTT. As protein: CASSGARGLNEKLFF. The whole variable domain, filled in from reference TRBV25-1 and TRBJ1-4, reads EADIYQTPRYLVIGTGKKITLECSQTMGHDKMYWYQQDPGMELHLIHYSYGVNSTEKGDLSSESTVSRIRTEHFPLTLESARPSHTSQYLCASSGARGLNEKLFFGSGTQLSVL.

As for this clone: This CDR3 is also generated by other DNA sequences in the sample. This chain uses TRBV6-5 with TRBJ2-7, with D perhaps being TRBD1 or TRBD2 (6 bases each). This CDR3 region has 15 residues. Germline V gene lookup returns CDR1 MNHEY and CDR2 SVGAGI. Trimming left V 0 bases short and J 0 bases short, with 9 bases between. The CDR3 DNA sequence: TGTGCCAGCAGTTACTCAGGGGGGTCCTCCTACGAGCAGTACTTC. Translating it yields CASSYSGGSSYEQYF.

The chain has TRBV6-5 and TRBJ2-1; TRBD2 agrees at 10 bases. This CDR3 spans 14 amino acids. Germline-derived CDR1 and CDR2 are MNHEY and SVGAGI. V was clipped by 5 bases and J by 7 bases; unmatched bases: 5. CDR3 DNA sequence: TGTGCCAGCAGTCCTAGCGGGAGTTTGAATGAGCAGTTCTTC. Its translation is CASSPSGSLNEQFF.

This clone has more than one count but fewer than ten. The chain is built from TRBV3-1 (or the pseudogene TRBV3-2) and TRBJ2-7; 7 positions match TRBD2. V dropped 4 bases and J dropped 0; count of bases not matched to a gene: 6. The germline V gene has CDR1 LGHDT and CDR2 YNNKEL (reference sequence). The CDR3 runs 15 residues. CDR3 loop: CASSPPSGSSYEQYF. The CDR3 DNA follows: TGTGCCAGCAGCCCCCCTAGCGGCAGCTCCTACGAGCAGTACTTC.

This chain uses TRBV5-1 with TRBJ2-7, with 11 bases fitting TRBD1. V shed 3 bases, J shed 3 bases, and the junction held 2 bases outside the gene matches. The CDR3 loop spans 14 amino acids. Germline V gene lookup returns CDR1 SGHRS and CDR2 YFSETQ. CDR3 loop: CASSSGTGGYEQYF. The CDR3 DNA is TGCGCCAGCAGCTCCGGGACAGGGGGCTACGAGCAGTACTTC. Full variable domain (missing parts from reference TRBV5-1 and TRBJ2-7): KAGVTQTPRYLIKTRGQQVTLSCSPISGHRSVSWYQQTPGQGLQFLFEYFSETQRNKGNFPGRFSGRQFSNSRSEMNVSTLELGDSALYLCASSSGTGGYEQYFGPGTRLTVT.